This TCR beta chain was obtained from a study of blood T cell repertoires in COVID-19. Study in general: T cells, B-cell-depleted T cells, or PBMCs provided the cDNA or gDNA that served as material.

There are many counts of this clone. Sequenced by immunoSEQ multiplex PCR; TCRdb stores in-frame clones only, minus some. The sample shows 380,000 or so clones, roughly 90% of them seen only once. Germline CDR1 and CDR2: SGHVS and FQNEAQ. This CDR3 region has 16 residues. With 1 base clipped from V and 4 bases from J, the junction kept 8 bases outside the gene matches. The sequence came from a man aged 35-49 years with acute or convalescent COVID-19. Source material: peripheral blood. This chain connects TRBV7-8 to TRBJ1-1; 8 bases map to TRBD1. CDR3 coding DNA: TGTGCCAGCAGCTTAGTCTTAGGGACAGGTATCACTGAAGCTTTCTTT. Translation: CASSLVLGTGITEAFF. Complete variable domain (other parts from reference TRBV7-8 and TRBJ1-1): GAGVSQSPRYKVAKRGQDVALRCDPISGHVSLFWYQQALGQGPEFLTYFQNEAQLDKSGLPSDRFFAERPEGSVSTLKIQRTQQEDSAVYLCASSLVLGTGITEAFFGQGTRLTVV.